The 27 T cell receptor beta chains presented below share a single source sample, sequenced in a study of CD8 T cells in Susac syndrome. Reverse transcription used roughly 0.45 to 1 ug RNA and random hexamers. TCRdb fed the immunoSEQ multiplex PCR reads into MiXCR, producing one record per CDR3 protein. Here the sample spans around 170,000 distinct CDR3 sequences, 85% to 95% being singletons. Sequenced input: CD4+ T cells from PBMCs. The source of these receptors is a human donor with Susac syndrome.

The rearrangement uses TRBV18 and TRBJ2-3; 8 bases line up with TRBD2. The CDR3 has 16 residues. V dropped 1 base and J dropped 5; count of bases not matched to a gene: 8. The germline gives CDR1 KGHSH, CDR2 LQKENI. DNA of the CDR3: TGTGCCAGCTCACCACAGTTGCGGGGGGAACGAGATACGCAGTATTTT. As protein: CASSPQLRGERDTQYF. The variable domain in full, with the rest retrieved from reference TRBV18 and TRBJ2-3, is NAGVMQNPRHLVRRRGQEARLRCSPMKGHSHVYWYRQLPEEGLKFMVYLQKENIIDESGMPKERFSAEFPKEGPSILRIQQVVRGDSAAYFCASSPQLRGERDTQYFGPGTRLTVL.

The V gene is TRBV6-1, the J gene TRBJ1-2; D is ambiguous. Germline CDR1 and CDR2: MNHNS and SASEGT. Deletions cut 1 base from V and 8 bases from J, with 20 bases between. This CDR3 is built from 16 residues. The CDR3 DNA sequence: TGTGCCAGCAGTGAAGGGAGGGTGCCCACCATTGGGGGCTACACCTTC. Its protein is CASSEGRVPTIGGYTF.

The chain has TRBV5-6 and TRBJ1-2; the D is unclear. V was shortened by 4 bases and J by 7 bases, with 14 bases between the two germline ends. This CDR3 region has 13 residues. Germline CDR1 reads SGHDT; CDR2 reads YYEEEE. CDR3 DNA: TGTGCCAGCAGCCCCCGGGAGACTAGTGGCTACACCTTC. Encoded protein: CASSPRETSGYTF.

This chain connects TRBV9 to TRBJ2-3, with a possible D match to TRBD2 (5 bases). Between the trimmed V and J ends, which lost 0 bases and 6 bases, there was a span of 14 bases. The CDR3 runs to 15 residues. Germline CDR1 is SGDLS and CDR2 is YYNGEE. In DNA form, the CDR3 reads TGTGCCAGCAGCGTAGGTCCCACTGGGAGTGATACGCAGTATTTT. It specifies CASSVGPTGSDTQYF.

CDR3 bases: TGTGCCAGCAGCCGACAGGGAGGAGATACGCAGTATTTT. Translated: CASSRQGGDTQYF. The chain combines TRBV5-4 with TRBJ2-3, with a possible D match to TRBD1 (7 bases). The V and J ends lost 4 bases and 5 bases respectively, with 11 bases between them. The germline CDR1 and CDR2 sequences are SGHNT and YYREEE (reference sequence). There are 13 residues in the CDR3.

This clonotype was counted between two and nine times. The rearrangement joins TRBV6-1 to TRBJ2-1; 8 bases are shared with TRBD2. The V gene's germline CDR1 is MNHNS and CDR2 SASEGT. The junction had 8 bases not matched to a gene; V was cut back by 5 bases and J by 8 bases. The CDR3 is 14 residues long. The CDR3 loop reads CASSTGTSLDEQFF. The CDR3, as DNA: TGTGCCAGCAGTACCGGGACTAGTTTGGATGAGCAGTTCTTC.

The rearrangement joins TRBV7-9 to TRBJ2-3, with TRBD2 as a possible D gene (5 bases). The CDR3 spans 16 residues. V lost 1 base and J lost 4, with 15 bases in between. Germline V CDR1 and CDR2: SEHNR, FQNEAQ (reference sequence). The CDR3 bases are TGTGCCAGCAGCTTAGGGGTTCGAGGGCCGGCAGATACGCAGTATTTT. It encodes CASSLGVRGPADTQYF.

The gene calls are TRBV30 and TRBJ1-3; D gene ambiguous. V dropped 0 bases and J dropped 2 bases, with 8 bases sitting between them. Germline-derived CDR1 and CDR2 are GTSNPN and SVGIG (reference sequence). This CDR3 contains 14 residues. CDR3 in amino acids: CAWSVVIPGNTIYF. The DNA for the CDR3 is TGTGCCTGGAGTGTTGTCATACCTGGAAACACCATATATTTT.

V gene TRBV12-5 combines with J gene TRBJ1-5; D uncertain. The CDR3 covers 12 residues. V lost 1 base and J 6 bases, leaving 4 bases between the germline ends. Germline values: CDR1 LGHNT, CDR2 FRNRAP. The CDR3 sequence: CASGLGLQPQHF. DNA for the CDR3: TGTGCTAGTGGTTTGGGCCTTCAGCCCCAGCATTTT.

The rearrangement joins TRBV25-1 to TRBJ1-3; 7 nucleotides line up with TRBD1. The germline V gene has CDR1 MGHDK and CDR2 SYGVNS. The CDR3 spans 16 residues. Losses at the gene ends were 4 bases for V and 0 bases for J; bases not matched to a gene: 6. The CDR3: CASSGPGQASGNTIYF. The CDR3 DNA follows: TGTGCCAGCAGTGGTCCTGGACAGGCCTCTGGAAACACCATATATTTT.

V is TRBV29-1 and J is TRBJ2-1; D is perhaps TRBD2 (5 bases). Trimming removed 4 bases at V and 6 bases at J, with 10 bases between. Germline V gives CDR1 SQVTM, CDR2 ANQGSEA. The CDR3 spans 12 residues. In nucleotides, the CDR3 is TGCAGCGTTGCCTCTAGCACCAATGAGCAGTTCTTC. As protein: CSVASSTNEQFF.

Only one count was recorded for this clonotype. CDR3 nucleotides: TGTGCCAGCAGCCACTTAGGCGCCGTCAATGAGCAGTTCTTC. This codes for CASSHLGAVNEQFF. V is TRBV14 and J is TRBJ2-1; no firm D call. Trimming stripped 3 bases from V and 6 bases from J, with 12 bases between. Per germline, CDR1 SGHDN and CDR2 FVKESK. The CDR3 totals 14 residues.

This clonotype was counted once. The J gene is TRBJ2-7, the V gene TRBV19; TRBD1 agrees at 12 bases. The V gene's germline CDR1 is LNHDA and CDR2 SQIVND (reference sequence). The V and J ends lost 6 bases and 3 bases, in that order; junction bases with no gene match: 6. This CDR3 comprises 15 residues. The CDR3: CASRPGTGGYYEQYF. The CDR3 DNA is TGTGCCAGTAGACCCGGGACAGGGGGCTACTACGAGCAGTACTTC.

The gene calls are TRBV25-1 and TRBJ2-5, with a possible D match to TRBD2 (7 bases). Trimming pared 5 bases from V and 2 bases from J, leaving 12 bases between. The CDR3 is 14 residues long. Germline CDR1 is MGHDK and CDR2 is SYGVNS. CDR3 protein: CASSKGGDQETQYF. CDR3 coding DNA: TGTGCCAGCAGTAAAGGGGGGGATCAAGAGACCCAGTACTTC.

The rearrangement links TRBV20-1 to TRBJ1-2; 9 bases line up with TRBD1. The CDR3 has 11 amino acids. Germline V lookup: CDR1 DFQATT, CDR2 SNEGSKA (reference sequence). The CDR3 spells CSGDRVGGYTF. CDR3 coding DNA: TGCAGCGGGGACAGGGTGGGGGGCTACACCTTC.

In DNA form, the CDR3 reads TGTGCCAGCAGCTTAGATGAGTGGGACAGGGGGACCTACGAGCAGTACTTC. Translation: CASSLDEWDRGTYEQYF. V usage is TRBV7-6 and J usage is TRBJ2-7, with 11 positions matching TRBD1. From germline, CDR1 is SGHVS and CDR2 FNYEAQ. V was clipped by 1 base and J by 2 bases; unmatched bases: 7. This CDR3 contains 17 residues.

The chain carries TRBV29-1 and TRBJ2-2, with D possibly TRBD1 on 6 matching bases. The length of the CDR3 is 11 residues. CDR1 and CDR2 from the germline V gene are SQVTM and ANQGSEA. Trimming cost V 5 bases and J 6 bases, with 7 bases left between them. CDR3 nucleotide sequence: TGCAGCGTTAGGACAGCCGGGGAGCTGTTTTTT. Amino acid sequence: CSVRTAGELFF.

This clonotype was counted once. The V gene is TRBV7-6, the J gene TRBJ2-1, with TRBD1 matching 8 bases. The germline V gene encodes CDR1 SGHVS and CDR2 FNYEAQ. CDR3 length: 13 amino acids. Germline trimming cut 5 bases from V and 7 bases from J; bases unmatched to any gene: 4. The CDR3 reads CASSTDRENEQFF. DNA of the CDR3: TGTGCCAGCAGCACGGACAGGGAGAATGAGCAGTTCTTC.

Of note for this clonotype: At one of its ends the junction is not consistent with the germline gene, which may arise from a read error. V usage is TRBV5-6 and J usage is TRBJ2-4; D unclear. The CDR3 spans 14 residues. The germline gives CDR1 SGHDT, CDR2 YYEEEE. In DNA, the CDR3 is TGTGCCAGCAGCGGATTGGCCGCCAGAAACATTCAGTACTTC. This gives the protein CASSGLAARNIQYF.

V is TRBV3-1 and J is TRBJ1-1; TRBD1 might be the D (5 bases). Germline CDR1 LGHDT, CDR2 YNNKEL (reference sequence). The CDR3 has 12 amino acids. The V end was cut by 4 bases, the J end by 3 bases, with 6 bases between. The DNA of the CDR3 is TGTGCCAGCAGCCGGGACTACACTGAAGCTTTCTTT. Translation gives CASSRDYTEAFF.

The chain combines TRBV15 with TRBJ1-4, with 12 bases aligning to TRBD1. The CDR3 sequence is 17 residues long. The trim removed 0 bases at V and 6 bases at J, leaving 5 bases unmatched. CDR1 is LNHNV and CDR2 is YYDKDF in the germline V gene (reference sequence). DNA of the CDR3: TGTGCCACCAGCAGAGATGGGACAGGGGGCCGGTATGAAAAACTGTTTTTT. It encodes CATSRDGTGGRYEKLFF.

This chain connects TRBV7-9 to TRBJ2-7, with 9 bases fitting TRBD1. The CDR3 length is 16 residues. CDR1 and CDR2 from the germline V gene are SEHNR and FQNEAQ (reference sequence). J gave up 3 bases and V 2 bases, and 8 bases lay outside the gene matches. CDR3 sequence (DNA): TGTGCCAGCAGCTTACCAGCAGGGACAGGGAACTACGAGCAGTACTTC. It encodes CASSLPAGTGNYEQYF.

The chain is built from TRBV20-1 and TRBJ1-6; D is possibly TRBD1 (6 bases). Trimming left V 3 bases short and J 7 bases short, with 13 bases between. This CDR3 has 14 residues. Germline CDR1 DFQATT, CDR2 SNEGSKA (reference sequence). The CDR3 DNA reads as TGCAGTGCTAGTTCCGAGGGGGAAAATTCACCCCTCCACTTT. Amino acids: CSASSEGENSPLHF.

The rearrangement joins TRBV19 to TRBJ1-2; D gene unclear. The CDR3 totals 11 residues. V gave up 2 bases and J gave up 8 bases, with 6 bases separating them. Germline values: CDR1 LNHDA, CDR2 SQIVND (reference sequence). CDR3 protein: CASSIPGGYTF. CDR3 coding DNA: TGTGCCAGTAGTATACCCGGCGGCTACACCTTC.

J is TRBJ1-2 and V is TRBV12-3 or TRBV12-4; possible D gene TRBD1, 6 bases. V lost 5 bases, J lost 4 bases, and 17 bases lay in between. The CDR3 extends over 15 amino acids. The CDR3 nucleotides read TGTGCCAGCAGTCAGGGGACCCTCCGTGGCTATGGCTACACCTTC. Translation gives CASSQGTLRGYGYTF.

This clonotype occurred a few times. J is TRBJ1-4 and V is TRBV2; D is ambiguous. CDR3 length equals 13 residues. Germline V gene lookup returns CDR1 SNHLY and CDR2 FYNNEI. V lost 5 bases and J 5 bases, leaving 9 bases between the germline ends. The CDR3 bases are TGTGCCAGCAGTCGTGGACTAAATGAAAAACTGTTTTTT. Encoded protein: CASSRGLNEKLFF. The complete variable domain, with remaining parts taken from reference TRBV2 and TRBJ1-4, reads EPEVTQTPSHQVTQMGQEVILRCVPISNHLYFYWYRQILGQKVEFLVSFYNNEISEKSEIFDDQFSVERPDGSNFTLKIRSTKLEDSAMYFCASSRGLNEKLFFGSGTQLSVL.

The chain couples TRBV29-1 to TRBJ1-1, with D possibly being TRBD1 (5 bases). Trimming removed 3 bases from V and 4 bases from J, with 15 bases in between. In germline, CDR1 is SQVTM, CDR2 ANQGSEA. This CDR3 is 14 amino acids long. CDR3 sequence: CSVDGLLGGTEAFF. CDR3 DNA sequence: TGCAGCGTTGATGGGCTTTTGGGGGGCACTGAAGCTTTCTTT.